This T cell receptor (beta chain) was documented in a study of blood T cells in healthy people across ages. Each donor supplied ten milliliters of peripheral blood. Using a J-beta primer mix together with a sample-barcoded 5' primer, a second PCR was run for roughly 6 to 11 cycles. TCRdb ran MiXCR on the 5' RACE reads and lists one entry per CDR3 protein. The table has about 640,000 distinct CDR3 sequences, 25% to 35% seen once. In this sample, this clonotype turned up many times. Antigen: not known. Study findings and constraints: Older individuals had lower TCR beta diversity per million T cells (the decline was roughly linear).

This clonotype was sampled from a woman of 80 years or more in good health. Sequenced material: blood.

The CDR3: CASSSQRFWNEQYF. In DNA, the CDR3 is TGTGCCAGCAGCTCCCAACGATTTTGGAACGAGCAGTACTTC. This chain connects TRBV7-9 to TRBJ2-7; unclear D gene. Per the germline V gene, CDR1 is SEHNR and CDR2 is FQNEAQ (reference sequence). The germline V and J ends were trimmed by 4 bases and 5 bases, with 15 bases remaining between them. CDR3 length equals 14 residues.